The rows below give T cell receptor beta chains drawn from one sample of a study of Ad26.COV2.S vaccination and SARS-CoV-2 variants. Assay: immunoSEQ multiplex PCR; the TCRdb copy retains only in-frame clones and omits some. This sample yields some 500,000 clones, of which approximately 89% are seen a single time; 2.5% belongs to the top ten. The specimen was peripheral blood, collected in a trial of Ad26.COV2.S vaccine versus placebo. All receptors derive from a person between 18 and 65 years old who received the Ad26.COV2.S COVID-19 vaccine or a placebo. Each CDR3 is given with its conserved first and last residue. D genes are given only for firm matches. The size field is filled for only some rows; it gives once, few, many or a size class.

CSVGPMGNQPQHF | TGCAGCGTTGGCCCCATGGGCAATCAGCCCCAGCATTTT | TRBV29-1 | - | TRBJ1-5 | -
CASSPGRQRDGYTF | TGTGCCAGCTCACCGGGGAGACAGAGAGATGGCTACACCTTC | TRBV18 | - | TRBJ1-2 | -
CASSLNRAATNEQFF | TGTGCCAGCAGCTTAAACAGGGCGGCCACCAACGAGCAGTTCTTC | TRBV7-8 | - | TRBJ2-1 | -
CSVEKQGATSLETQYF | TGCAGCGTTGAGAAACAGGGGGCGACCTCCTTGGAGACCCAGTACTTC | TRBV29-1 | TRBD1 | TRBJ2-5 | -
CASSLDPGLAGDQYF | TGTGCCAGCAGCTTAGACCCCGGACTAGCGGGGGACCAGTACTTC | TRBV7-6 | TRBD2 | TRBJ2-7 | -
CASSKRRRKNTEAFF | TGTGCCAGCAGCAAACGAAGGAGGAAGAACACTGAAGCTTTCTTT | TRBV21-1 | - | TRBJ1-1 | -
CASSYTGNEQFF | TGTGCCAGCAGTTACACAGGGAATGAGCAGTTCTTC | TRBV6-2/TRBV6-3 | - | TRBJ2-1 | few
CASSEQGAGANVLTF | TGTGCCAGCAGTGAACAGGGTGCTGGGGCCAACGTCCTGACTTTC | TRBV6-1 | - | TRBJ2-6 | -
CASSLGQRGNTIYF | TGTGCCAGCTCACTAGGACAGAGGGGAAACACCATATATTTT | TRBV18 | - | TRBJ1-3 | few
CASSLWPGGSDTQYF | TGTGCCAGCAGTTTATGGCCGGGAGGGTCAGATACGCAGTATTTT | TRBV28 | TRBD2 | TRBJ2-3 | -
CAWSNIATDLGYTF | TGTGCCTGGTCGAACATAGCCACGGATTTGGGCTACACCTTC | TRBV30 | - | TRBJ1-2 | once
CASSVGDSLNTEAFF | TGTGCCAGCAGCGTGGGGGACAGCTTGAACACTGAAGCTTTCTTT | TRBV9 | TRBD1 | TRBJ1-1 | -
CATQPARAGGSDTQYF | TGTGCCACCCAACCAGCGAGGGCGGGAGGATCGGATACGCAGTATTTT | TRBV9 | TRBD2 | TRBJ2-3 | -
CASSEYRVSYNEQFF | TGTGCCAGCAGTGAGTACAGGGTTTCCTACAATGAGCAGTTCTTC | TRBV2 | - | TRBJ2-1 | -
CASSLLGPYYGYTF | TGTGCCAGCAGCTTGTTGGGACCCTACTATGGCTACACCTTC | TRBV5-6 | - | TRBJ1-2 | -
CALVADSPYNEQFF | TGTGCCCTCGTCGCCGACAGCCCTTACAATGAGCAGTTCTTC | TRBV7-9 | - | TRBJ2-1 | -
CASSPPGGEAFF | TGTGCCAGCTCACCACCGGGAGGGGAAGCTTTCTTT | TRBV18 | - | TRBJ1-1 | -
CASSLSLLGNTEAFF | TGTGCCAGCAGCTTGAGCCTCCTCGGGAACACTGAAGCTTTCTTT | TRBV5-4 | - | TRBJ1-1 | -
CASSIYRGLWYNEQFF | TGTGCCAGCAGCATCTACCGGGGTTTGTGGTACAATGAGCAGTTCTTC | TRBV7-8 | - | TRBJ2-1 | -
CSTSGGRVSGDTQYF | TGCAGTACGAGTGGGGGCAGGGTGAGTGGAGATACGCAGTATTTT | TRBV20-1 | - | TRBJ2-3 | -
CAWRGQVSTDTQYF | TGTGCCTGGAGGGGACAGGTGAGCACAGATACGCAGTATTTT | TRBV30 | TRBD1 | TRBJ2-3 | -
CASSSHPAGGLNEKLFF | TGTGCCAGTAGTAGCCACCCCGCGGGGGGGCTTAATGAAAAACTGTTTTTT | TRBV19 | - | TRBJ1-4 | -
CAIGRDRDTDTQYF | TGTGCCATCGGTCGGGACAGAGACACAGATACGCAGTATTTT | TRBV10-3 | TRBD1 | TRBJ2-3 | -
CAWAPTGPGELFF | TGTGCCTGGGCTCCGACAGGGCCCGGGGAGCTGTTTTTT | TRBV30 | TRBD1 | TRBJ2-2 | -
CASSPPYTEAFF | TGTGCCAGCAGCCCCCCCTACACTGAAGCTTTCTTT | TRBV7-9 | - | TRBJ1-1 | -
CAWRVTGGEETQYF | TGTGCCTGGAGGGTTACTGGGGGGGAAGAGACCCAGTACTTC | TRBV30 | TRBD2 | TRBJ2-5 | -
CASSQGPPTSGGAIETQYF | TGCGCCAGCAGCCAAGGACCCCCGACTAGCGGGGGGGCCATAGAGACCCAGTACTTC | TRBV4-3 | TRBD2 | TRBJ2-5 | -
CASSPSWGDEQYF | TGTGCCAGCAGTCCCTCATGGGGGGACGAGCAGTACTTC | TRBV6-5 | - | TRBJ2-7 | few
CASRDSGTDYGYTF | TGCGCCAGCAGGGATTCCGGGACGGACTATGGCTACACCTTC | TRBV5-1 | - | TRBJ1-2 | few
CASSERMGRGYTF | TGTGCCAGCAGTGAAAGGATGGGGAGGGGCTACACCTTC | TRBV6-1 | - | TRBJ1-2 | few
CASSFSGAGGEQYF | TGTGCCAGCAGCTTCAGCGGGGCCGGGGGTGAGCAGTACTTC | TRBV11-3 | TRBD2 | TRBJ2-7 | -
CASSLDPGAEYGYTF | TGCGCCAGCAGCTTGGACCCGGGGGCGGAATATGGCTACACCTTC | TRBV5-1 | - | TRBJ1-2 | -
CASRDRINTEAFF | TGTGCCAGCAGGGACAGGATAAACACTGAAGCTTTCTTT | TRBV19 | TRBD1 | TRBJ1-1 | -
CASSKLVWNEQFF | TGTGCCAGCAGTAAGCTTGTGTGGAATGAGCAGTTCTTC | TRBV14 | - | TRBJ2-1 | -
CASSPRLAGGPETQYF | TGTGCCAGCAGCCCGCGACTAGCGGGAGGTCCGGAGACCCAGTACTTC | TRBV7-9 | TRBD2 | TRBJ2-5 | -
CASSLEGGFEQFF | TGTGCCAGCAGCTTAGAAGGTGGCTTTGAGCAGTTCTTC | TRBV11-3 | - | TRBJ2-1 | -
CASSTATSGGTETQYF | TGCGCCAGCAGCACGGCGACTAGCGGGGGGACGGAGACCCAGTACTTC | TRBV5-1 | TRBD2 | TRBJ2-5 | -
CASRPPGQNYGYTF | TGTGCCAGCAGGCCACCCGGACAGAACTATGGCTACACCTTC | TRBV6-5 | - | TRBJ1-2 | -
CASSELRVLYGYTF | TGCGCCAGCAGTGAGCTTCGGGTTCTCTATGGCTACACCTTC | TRBV10-2 | - | TRBJ1-2 | -
CATSDSRQGGNQPQHF | TGTGCCACCAGTGATTCGCGACAGGGCGGCAATCAGCCCCAGCATTTT | TRBV24-1 | TRBD1 | TRBJ1-5 | -
CASSINRGSPLHF | TGTGCCAGCAGCATAAACAGGGGTTCACCCCTCCACTTT | TRBV27 | TRBD1 | TRBJ1-6 | -
CASSQARASSYNEQFF | TGCGCCAGCAGCCAAGCCCGGGCGAGCTCCTACAATGAGCAGTTCTTC | TRBV4-1 | - | TRBJ2-1 | -
CASSTGDSTNEKLFF | TGTGCCAGCAGCACTGGGGATTCAACTAATGAAAAACTGTTTTTT | TRBV5-8 | - | TRBJ1-4 | once
CATSDTTLAGAGYNEQFF | TGTGCCACCAGTGATACCACACTCGCGGGAGCTGGCTACAATGAGCAGTTCTTC | TRBV24-1 | TRBD2 | TRBJ2-1 | -
CASSWGTLINYGYTF | TGCGCCAGCAGCTGGGGGACGTTGATTAACTATGGCTACACCTTC | TRBV5-1 | - | TRBJ1-2 | -
CASKGNGGEQFF | TGTGCCAGCAAAGGTAACGGGGGTGAGCAGTTCTTC | TRBV6-5 | - | TRBJ2-1 | -
CASSLGPLNDEKLFF | TGTGCCAGCAGCTTGGGCCCGCTTAACGATGAAAAACTGTTTTTT | TRBV5-6 | - | TRBJ1-4 | once